The clone carrying this T cell receptor beta chain came up once. The antigen is unknown. The sample belongs to a study of PD-1 blockade in mismatch repair-deficient tumors. CDR3 size: 16 residues. The germline CDR1 and CDR2 sequences are MNHEY and SMNVEV (reference sequence). V shed 4 bases and J shed 5 bases, with 17 bases lying between them. Assay used: immunoSEQ multiplex PCR; TCRdb lists only in-frame clones, some missing. The table shows some 120,000 clones, with more than 85% occurring only once. Findings of the study overall: Tumor-resident clones, often undetectable pretreatment in blood, expanded then contracted after pembrolizumab.

This chain uses TRBV27 with TRBJ1-4, with D possibly matching TRBD1 (6 bases). Source: peripheral blood, taken 44 weeks after starting pembrolizumab. The source is an adult with mismatch repair-deficient cancer. Here the CDR3 reads CASSSSQGGRNEKLFF. As DNA, the CDR3 is TGTGCCAGCAGTTCTTCACAGGGAGGGAGAAATGAAAAACTGTTTTTT.